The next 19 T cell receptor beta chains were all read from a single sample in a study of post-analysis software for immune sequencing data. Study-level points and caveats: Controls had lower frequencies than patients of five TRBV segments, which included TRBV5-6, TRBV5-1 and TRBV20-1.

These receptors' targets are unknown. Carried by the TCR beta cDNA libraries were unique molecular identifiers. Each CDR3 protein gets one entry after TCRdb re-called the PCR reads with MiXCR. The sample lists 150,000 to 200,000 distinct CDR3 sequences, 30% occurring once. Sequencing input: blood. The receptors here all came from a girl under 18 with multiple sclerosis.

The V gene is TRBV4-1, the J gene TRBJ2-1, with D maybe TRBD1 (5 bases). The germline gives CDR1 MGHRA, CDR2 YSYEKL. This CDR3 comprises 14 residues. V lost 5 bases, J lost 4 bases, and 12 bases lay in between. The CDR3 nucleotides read TGCGCCAGCAGCGAACTTGACAGTTACAATGAGCAGTTCTTC. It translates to CASSELDSYNEQFF.

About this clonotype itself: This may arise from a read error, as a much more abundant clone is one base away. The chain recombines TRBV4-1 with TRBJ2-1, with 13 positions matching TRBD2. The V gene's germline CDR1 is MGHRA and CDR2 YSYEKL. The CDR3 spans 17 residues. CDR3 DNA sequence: TGCGTCAGCAGCCTTATCCGTGGGACTAGCGGGATCTATGAGCAGTTCTTC. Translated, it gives CVSSLIRGTSGIYEQFF.

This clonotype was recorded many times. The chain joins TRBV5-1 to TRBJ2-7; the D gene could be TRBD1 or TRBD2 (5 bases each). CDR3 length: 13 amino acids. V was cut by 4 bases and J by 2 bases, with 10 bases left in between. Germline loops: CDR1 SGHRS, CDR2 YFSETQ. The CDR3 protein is CASSAGTAYEQYF. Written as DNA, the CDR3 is TGCGCCAGCAGCGCCGGGACGGCCTACGAGCAGTACTTC. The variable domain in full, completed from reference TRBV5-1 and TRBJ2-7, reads KAGVTQTPRYLIKTRGQQVTLSCSPISGHRSVSWYQQTPGQGLQFLFEYFSETQRNKGNFPGRFSGRQFSNSRSEMNVSTLELGDSALYLCASSAGTAYEQYFGPGTRLTVT.

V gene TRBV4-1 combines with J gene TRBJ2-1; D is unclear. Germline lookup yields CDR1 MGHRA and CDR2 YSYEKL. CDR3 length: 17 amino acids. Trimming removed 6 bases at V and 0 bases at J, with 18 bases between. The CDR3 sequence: CASRSPRVLPSYNEQFF. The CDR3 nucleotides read TGCGCCAGCAGGTCACCAAGGGTTCTACCCTCCTACAATGAGCAGTTCTTC.

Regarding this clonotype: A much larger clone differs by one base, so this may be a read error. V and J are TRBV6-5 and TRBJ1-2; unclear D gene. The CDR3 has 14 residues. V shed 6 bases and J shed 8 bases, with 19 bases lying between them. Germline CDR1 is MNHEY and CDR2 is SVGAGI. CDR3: CASSDGEGFGGYTF. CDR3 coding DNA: TGTGCCAGCAGCGACGGGGAGGGATTCGGAGGCTACACCTTC.

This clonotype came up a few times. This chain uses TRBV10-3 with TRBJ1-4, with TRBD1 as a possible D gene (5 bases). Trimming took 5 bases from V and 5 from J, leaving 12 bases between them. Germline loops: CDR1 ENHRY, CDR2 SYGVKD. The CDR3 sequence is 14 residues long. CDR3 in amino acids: CAISRGEPNEKLFF. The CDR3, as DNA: TGTGCCATCAGTAGGGGCGAACCAAATGAAAAACTGTTTTTT.

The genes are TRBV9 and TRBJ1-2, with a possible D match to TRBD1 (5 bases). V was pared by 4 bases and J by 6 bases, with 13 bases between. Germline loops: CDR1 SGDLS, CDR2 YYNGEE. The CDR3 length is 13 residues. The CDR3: CASSTRAGNGYTF. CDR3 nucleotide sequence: TGTGCCAGCAGCACCAGGGCCGGCAATGGCTACACCTTC. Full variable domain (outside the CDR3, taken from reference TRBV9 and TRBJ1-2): DSGVTQTPKHLITATGQRVTLRCSPRSGDLSVYWYQQSLDQGLQFLIQYYNGEERAKGNILERFSAQQFPDLHSELNLSSLELGDSALYFCASSTRAGNGYTFGSGTRLTVV.

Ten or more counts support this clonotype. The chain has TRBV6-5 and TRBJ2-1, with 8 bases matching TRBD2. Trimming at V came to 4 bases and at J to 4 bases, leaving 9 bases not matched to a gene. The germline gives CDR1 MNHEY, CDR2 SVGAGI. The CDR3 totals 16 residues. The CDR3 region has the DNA TGTGCCAGCAGTTCGGGGGGGGTACCTCAATACAATGAGCAGTTCTTC. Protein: CASSSGGVPQYNEQFF.

The CDR3 region has the DNA TGTGCCAGCAGTGTGACTCATTCACAAGAGACCCAGTACTTC. Its translation is CASSVTHSQETQYF. This chain links TRBV6-5 with TRBJ2-5; the D is unclear. The CDR3 has 14 residues. Trimming cost V 5 bases and J 2 bases, with 12 bases left between them. Germline V gene lookup returns CDR1 MNHEY and CDR2 SVGAGI.

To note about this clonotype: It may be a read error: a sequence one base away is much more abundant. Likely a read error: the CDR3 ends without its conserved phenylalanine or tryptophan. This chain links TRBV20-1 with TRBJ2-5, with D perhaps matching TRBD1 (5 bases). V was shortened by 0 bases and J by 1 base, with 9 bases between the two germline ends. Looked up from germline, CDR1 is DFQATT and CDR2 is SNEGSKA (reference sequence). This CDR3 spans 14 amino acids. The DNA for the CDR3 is TGCAGTGCTAGAGATGGGGCTGCCCAAGAGACCCAGTACCTC. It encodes CSARDGAAQETQYL.

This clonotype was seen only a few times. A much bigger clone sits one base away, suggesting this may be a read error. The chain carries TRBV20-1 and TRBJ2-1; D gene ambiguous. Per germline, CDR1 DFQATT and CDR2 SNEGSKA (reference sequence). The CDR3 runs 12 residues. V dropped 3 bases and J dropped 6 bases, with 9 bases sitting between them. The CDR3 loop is CSARVRFNEQFF. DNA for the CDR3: TGCAGTGCTAGGGTTAGGTTCAATGAGCAGTTCTTC.

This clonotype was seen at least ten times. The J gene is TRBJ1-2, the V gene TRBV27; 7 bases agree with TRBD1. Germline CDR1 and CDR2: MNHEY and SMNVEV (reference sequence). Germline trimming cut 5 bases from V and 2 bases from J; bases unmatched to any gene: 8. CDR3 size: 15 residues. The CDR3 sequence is CASSIQGERNYGYTF. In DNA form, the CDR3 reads TGTGCCAGCAGTATTCAGGGGGAGCGAAACTATGGCTACACCTTC.

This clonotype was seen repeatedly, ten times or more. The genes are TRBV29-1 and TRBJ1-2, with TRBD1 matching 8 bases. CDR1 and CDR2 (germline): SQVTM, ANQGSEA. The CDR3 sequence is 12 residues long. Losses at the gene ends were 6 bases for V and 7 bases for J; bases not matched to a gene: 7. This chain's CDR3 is CSVPGQGSGYTF. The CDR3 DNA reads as TGCAGCGTGCCCGGACAGGGTAGTGGCTACACCTTC. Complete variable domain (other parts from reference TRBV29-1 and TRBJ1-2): SAVISQKPSRDICQRGTSLTIQCQVDSQVTMMFWYRQQPGQSLTLIATANQGSEATYESGFVIDKFPISRPNLTFSTLTVSNMSPEDSSIYLCSVPGQGSGYTFGSGTRLTVV.

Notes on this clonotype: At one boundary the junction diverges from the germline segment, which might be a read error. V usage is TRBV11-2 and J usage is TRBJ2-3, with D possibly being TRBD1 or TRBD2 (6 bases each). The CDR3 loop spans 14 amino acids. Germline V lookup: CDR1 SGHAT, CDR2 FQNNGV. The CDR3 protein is CASSSAGTLDTQYF. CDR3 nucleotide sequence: TGTGCCAGCAGCTCCGCGGGGACATTGGATACACAGTATTTT.

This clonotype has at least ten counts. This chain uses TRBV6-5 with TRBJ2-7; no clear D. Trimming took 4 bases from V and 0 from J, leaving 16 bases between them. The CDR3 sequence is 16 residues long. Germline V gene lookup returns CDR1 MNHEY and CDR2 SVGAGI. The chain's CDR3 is CASSSPNKFASYEQYF. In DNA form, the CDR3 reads TGTGCCAGCAGTTCCCCCAACAAATTCGCCTCCTACGAGCAGTACTTC.

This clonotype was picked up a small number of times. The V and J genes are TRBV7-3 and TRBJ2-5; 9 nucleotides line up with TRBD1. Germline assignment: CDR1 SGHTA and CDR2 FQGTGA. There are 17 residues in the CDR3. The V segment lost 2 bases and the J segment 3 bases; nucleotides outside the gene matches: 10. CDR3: CASSLGLRDRAKETQYF. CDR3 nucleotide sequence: TGTGCCAGCAGCTTAGGGTTACGGGACAGGGCAAAAGAGACCCAGTACTTC.

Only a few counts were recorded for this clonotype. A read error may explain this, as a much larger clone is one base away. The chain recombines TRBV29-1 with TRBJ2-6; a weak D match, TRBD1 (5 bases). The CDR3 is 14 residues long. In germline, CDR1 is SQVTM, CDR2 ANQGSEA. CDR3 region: CSVELGSGANALTF. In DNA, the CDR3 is TGCAGCGTTGAGCTGGGTTCTGGGGCCAACGCCCTGACTTTC.

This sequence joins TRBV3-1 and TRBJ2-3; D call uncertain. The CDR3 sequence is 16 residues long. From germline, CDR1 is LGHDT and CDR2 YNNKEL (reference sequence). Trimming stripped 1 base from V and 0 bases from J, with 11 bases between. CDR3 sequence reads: CASSQAPLGSTDTQYF. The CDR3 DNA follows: TGTGCCAGCAGCCAAGCCCCGCTAGGAAGCACAGATACGCAGTATTTT.

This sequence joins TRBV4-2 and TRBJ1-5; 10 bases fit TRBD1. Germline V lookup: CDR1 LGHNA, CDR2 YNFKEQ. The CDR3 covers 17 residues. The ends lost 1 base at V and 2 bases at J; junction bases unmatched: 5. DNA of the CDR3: TGTGCCAGCAGCCAAGTGGGGACAGGGGAAGGCAATCAGCCCCAGCATTTT. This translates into CASSQVGTGEGNQPQHF.